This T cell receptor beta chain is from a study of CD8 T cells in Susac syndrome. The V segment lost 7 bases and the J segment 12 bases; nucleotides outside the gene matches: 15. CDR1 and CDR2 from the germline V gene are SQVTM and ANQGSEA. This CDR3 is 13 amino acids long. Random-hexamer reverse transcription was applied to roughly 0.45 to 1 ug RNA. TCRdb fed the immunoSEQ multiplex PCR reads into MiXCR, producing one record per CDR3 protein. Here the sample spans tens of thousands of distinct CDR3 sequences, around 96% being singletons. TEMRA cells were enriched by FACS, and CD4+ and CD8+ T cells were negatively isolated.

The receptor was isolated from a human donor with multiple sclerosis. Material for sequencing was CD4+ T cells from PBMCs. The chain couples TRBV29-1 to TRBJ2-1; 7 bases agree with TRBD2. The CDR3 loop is CSASGGGELGQFF. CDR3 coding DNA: TGCAGCGCCTCGGGGGGTGGAGAGCTGGGGCAGTTCTTC.